This entry features one TCR beta chain sequence. The antigen remains unidentified. Attached unique molecular identifiers marked individual cDNA molecules. Using its own MiXCR run on the 5' RACE reads, TCRdb lists one record per CDR3 protein. Of about 79,000 distinct CDR3 sequences listed, roughly an eighth are singletons. This specimen belongs to a study of early T cells in non-severe SARS-CoV-2 infection. Study as a whole: The sequenced material was bulk RNA from unsorted whole blood, and its chains were unpaired. Study-level results: Using VDJdb, the matching emphasized anti-spike CD8 responses while missing private and CD4 specificities.

V lost 2 bases to trimming and J lost 5 bases, with 7 bases between them. Germline loops: CDR1 SGHVS, CDR2 FNYEAQ. CDR3 length equals 12 residues. Sequenced: whole blood. V usage is TRBV7-6 and J usage is TRBJ2-7, with D uncertain. This receptor was identified in an adult who was a healthcare worker with PCR-confirmed SARS-CoV-2 infection or an uninfected control (not recorded which). Here the CDR3 reads CASSLTQDEQYF. CDR3 coding DNA: TGTGCCAGCAGCTTAACGCAGGACGAGCAGTACTTC.